The count of the clone carrying this T cell receptor beta chain is one. What it binds is not known. The data stem from a study of T cell responses to AZD1222 COVID-19 vaccine. Study-wide findings and caveats: White British people made up most donors, females outnumbered males, and clonal diversity was possibly underestimated. Vaccine-associated CD4 TCRs spanned spike, dominant at 160-218 and 743-854. Repertoires were sampled only after the peak T cell response.

Libraries were prepared by immunoSEQ multiplex PCR; TCRdb keeps only in-frame clonotypes and omits some of them. The table includes about 140,000 clones, roughly 92% detected once. Specimen: peripheral blood, collected 28 days after the second AZD1222 dose. The TCR was taken from an adult who received the AZD1222 COVID-19 vaccine.

CDR3 in DNA: TGTGCCAGTACCCTCCATAGCGGGGGGGCGGGGGATACGCAGTATTTT. This encodes CASTLHSGGAGDTQYF. The gene calls are TRBV19 and TRBJ2-3; TRBD2 matches at 11 bases. CDR3 length equals 16 residues. Trimming took 7 bases from V and 6 from J; bases not matched to a gene: 12. Germline CDR1 is LNHDA and CDR2 is SQIVND (reference sequence).